The next 28 T cell receptor beta chains were all read from a single sample in a study of blood T cell repertoires in COVID-19. Measured with immunoSEQ multiplex PCR; TCRdb has only the in-frame clones, and not every one. The table lists some 270,000 clones, about 85% of them singletons. Sequenced sample: peripheral blood. Every receptor here comes from a human donor with COVID-19, enrolled during active disease. The donor label of this sample is uncertain.

This sequence joins TRBV14 and TRBJ1-1, with D unresolved. This CDR3 is 14 amino acids long. CDR1 is SGHDN and CDR2 is FVKESK in the germline V gene. Trimming took off 3 bases at V and 0 bases at J, with 8 bases between the two ends. CDR3 amino acids: CASSHGIMNTEAFF. Written as DNA, the CDR3 is TGTGCCAGCAGCCACGGGATAATGAACACTGAAGCTTTCTTT.

The chain joins TRBV5-6 to TRBJ2-1; TRBD2 aligns across 10 bases. The junction had 5 bases not matched to a gene; V was cut back by 2 bases and J by 6 bases. Germline CDR1 SGHDT, CDR2 YYEEEE. CDR3 size: 15 residues. The CDR3 is CASSFSGRPFNEQFF. The CDR3 coding sequence is TGTGCCAGCAGCTTTAGCGGGAGGCCGTTCAATGAGCAGTTCTTC.

This chain uses TRBV5-1 with TRBJ2-2; D is perhaps TRBD1 (7 bases). This CDR3 is 14 amino acids long. V was pared by 0 bases and J by 6 bases, with 9 bases between. Germline values: CDR1 SGHRS, CDR2 YFSETQ. CDR3: CASSLARGAGELFF. The CDR3 region has the DNA TGCGCCAGCAGCTTGGCCAGGGGGGCCGGGGAGCTGTTTTTT.

The chain joins TRBV24-1 to TRBJ2-3; 13 nucleotides line up with TRBD2. This CDR3 is built from 16 residues. V was clipped by 2 bases and J by 4 bases; unmatched bases: 2. Germline loops: CDR1 KGHDR, CDR2 SFDVKD. CDR3 in amino acids: CATSDWTSGSPDTQYF. The DNA for the CDR3 is TGTGCCACCAGTGATTGGACTAGCGGGAGTCCAGATACGCAGTATTTT.

This chain joins TRBV5-1 and TRBJ1-2; no reliable D call. Germline V gene sequence: CDR1 SGHRS, CDR2 YFSETQ. V shed 1 base and J shed 2 bases, with 9 bases lying between them. The CDR3 is 14 residues long. The CDR3, as DNA: TGCGCCAGCAGCTTGCAGACTTCGAACTATGGCTACACCTTC. This gives the protein CASSLQTSNYGYTF.

CDR3 nucleotide sequence: TGTGCCAGCAGTCTTAACAGGGGCCGGGGTGAAAAACTGTTTTTT. Its translation: CASSLNRGRGEKLFF. This chain joins TRBV28 and TRBJ1-4; 7 bases map to TRBD1. This CDR3 is 15 amino acids long. V trimming: 5 bases; J trimming: 7 bases; junction bases outside the gene matches: 10. Germline V gene sequence: CDR1 MDHEN, CDR2 SYDVKM.

The CDR3 DNA reads TGTGCCAGCAGCACAGGACTAAGCGGGTACAATGAGCAGTTCTTC. This codes for CASSTGLSGYNEQFF. The gene calls are TRBV7-2 and TRBJ2-1, with a possible D match to TRBD2 (6 bases). Looked up from germline, CDR1 is SGHTA and CDR2 is FQGNSA. Trimming stripped 5 bases from V and 4 bases from J, with 15 bases between. This CDR3 comprises 15 residues.

This clone has only a few counts. This chain links TRBV7-8 with TRBJ2-7; D might be TRBD2 (5 bases). Germline CDR1 is SGHVS and CDR2 is FQNEAQ. This CDR3 has 14 residues. V was trimmed by 1 base and J by 2 bases, leaving 9 bases between them. This CDR3 is CASSLDGGTYEQYF. The CDR3 DNA follows: TGTGCCAGCAGCTTAGATGGAGGCACCTACGAGCAGTACTTC. The whole variable domain, remainder taken from reference TRBV7-8 and TRBJ2-7, is GAGVSQSPRYKVAKRGQDVALRCDPISGHVSLFWYQQALGQGPEFLTYFQNEAQLDKSGLPSDRFFAERPEGSVSTLKIQRTQQEDSAVYLCASSLDGGTYEQYFGPGTRLTVT.

The chain carries TRBV5-1 and TRBJ1-3; D not resolved. The germline CDR1 and CDR2 sequences are SGHRS and YFSETQ. Trimming left V 0 bases short and J 4 bases short, with 8 bases between. This CDR3 spans 14 amino acids. The CDR3 sequence is CASSLEAGGNTIYF. The CDR3 DNA sequence: TGCGCCAGCAGCTTGGAGGCAGGCGGAAACACCATATATTTT.

The genes are TRBV7-2 and TRBJ1-2; 7 bases line up with TRBD1. The CDR3 totals 14 residues. Germline CDR1 is SGHTA and CDR2 is FQGNSA. The V gene end was trimmed by 5 bases and the J gene end by 6 bases; junction bases not matched to a gene: 9. CDR3 protein: CASSNRTGTDGYTF. CDR3 nucleotide sequence: TGTGCCAGCAGCAACCGGACAGGAACTGATGGCTACACCTTC.

V usage is TRBV10-3 and J usage is TRBJ1-1, with 9 bases identical to TRBD1. This CDR3 region has 13 residues. Germline V gene lookup returns CDR1 ENHRY and CDR2 SYGVKD. CDR3: CAGQGNFNTEAFF. Written as DNA, the CDR3 is TGTGCGGGACAGGGAAACTTTAACACTGAAGCTTTCTTT.

The chain combines TRBV19 with TRBJ1-5; D ambiguous. This CDR3 contains 15 residues. The germline gives CDR1 LNHDA, CDR2 SQIVND (reference sequence). The V end was cut by 6 bases, the J end by 6 bases, with 18 bases between. The CDR3 DNA follows: TGTGCCAGTAGGCCTGCGGGTCTGCAGCGTCAGCCCCAGCATTTT. Protein sequence: CASRPAGLQRQPQHF. Based on the CDR3 plus reference TRBV19 and TRBJ1-5, the full variable domain is DGGITQSPKYLFRKEGQNVTLSCEQNLNHDAMYWYRQDPGQGLRLIYYSQIVNDFQKGDIAEGYSVSREKKESFPLTVTSAQKNPTAFYLCASRPAGLQRQPQHFGDGTRLSIL.

The chain is built from TRBV5-4 and TRBJ2-2; 10 bases are a match to TRBD1. The V segment lost 5 bases and the J segment 6 bases; nucleotides outside the gene matches: 4. The CDR3 loop spans 14 amino acids. Per the germline V gene, CDR1 is SGHNT and CDR2 is YYREEE (reference sequence). CDR3 sequence reads: CASRVTGGPGELFF. CDR3 nucleotide sequence: TGTGCCAGCAGGGTGACAGGGGGCCCCGGGGAGCTGTTTTTT. The variable domain in full, completed from reference TRBV5-4 and TRBJ2-2, reads ETGVTQSPTHLIKTRGQQVTLRCSSQSGHNTVSWYQQALGQGPQFIFQYYREEENGRGNFPPRFSGLQFPNYSSELNVNALELDDSALYLCASRVTGGPGELFFGEGSRLTVL.

The gene calls are TRBV5-1 and TRBJ2-3, with a possible D match to TRBD2 (6 bases). V lost 4 bases to trimming and J lost 4 bases, with 13 bases between them. CDR3 size: 14 residues. Germline CDR1 reads SGHRS; CDR2 reads YFSETQ. CDR3 loop: CASSVTSGADTQYF. CDR3 sequence (DNA): TGCGCCAGCAGCGTGACTAGTGGGGCAGATACGCAGTATTTT.

About this clone: The sample carries other DNA sequences with the same CDR3. CDR3 loop: CASSQVEGTEAFF. DNA of the CDR3: TGTGCCAGCAGCCAGGTCGAGGGTACTGAAGCTTTCTTT. V is TRBV3-1 (or the pseudogene TRBV3-2) and J is TRBJ1-1; no clear D. The CDR3 extends over 13 amino acids. The ends were cut back, 3 bases at V and 5 bases at J, with 10 bases in the middle. Germline V gives CDR1 LGHDT, CDR2 YNNKEL (reference sequence).

The chain is built from TRBV28 and TRBJ1-5; maybe TRBD1 (5 bases). V lost 6 bases and J lost 2, with 17 bases in between. Germline CDR1 MDHEN, CDR2 SYDVKM. The CDR3 has 16 amino acids. DNA of the CDR3: TGTGCCAGCAGCTCTCCAGGGTACGTGGGCAATCAGCCCCAGCATTTT. This gives the protein CASSSPGYVGNQPQHF.

V gene TRBV19 combines with J gene TRBJ1-4; no firm D call. Trimming stripped 5 bases from V and 6 bases from J, with 10 bases between. CDR3 length: 13 residues. In germline, CDR1 is LNHDA, CDR2 SQIVND (reference sequence). CDR3 sequence reads: CASSAFEYEKLFF. CDR3 nucleotide sequence: TGTGCCAGTAGTGCCTTCGAGTATGAAAAACTGTTTTTT.

Details on this clone: One junction end disagrees with the germline gene, perhaps due to a read error. This rearrangement joins TRBV6-4 to TRBJ2-2; no clear D. The germline gives CDR1 MRHNA, CDR2 SNTAGT. The CDR3 length is 14 residues. Here the CDR3 DNA reads TGTGCCAGCAGTGTAGAGACAAACAGCGGGGAGCTGTTTTTT. This sequence encodes CASSVETNSGELFF.

The V call is TRBV20-1, the J call TRBJ1-5; 10 bases map to TRBD1. V shed 3 bases, J shed 3 bases, and the junction held 5 bases outside the gene matches. CDR3 length equals 15 residues. Germline-derived CDR1 and CDR2 are DFQATT and SNEGSKA (reference sequence). The CDR3 is CSASAGTGANQPQHF. DNA for the CDR3: TGCAGTGCTAGTGCGGGGACAGGGGCCAATCAGCCCCAGCATTTT.

The rearrangement joins TRBV19 to TRBJ1-5; D may be TRBD1 (5 bases). This CDR3 has 16 amino acids. V lost 3 bases and J 3 bases, leaving 15 bases between the germline ends. Germline CDR1 LNHDA, CDR2 SQIVND (reference sequence). CDR3 protein: CASSMVGEESNQPQHF. Written as DNA, the CDR3 is TGTGCCAGTAGTATGGTGGGGGAGGAATCCAATCAGCCCCAGCATTTT.

The rearrangement joins TRBV7-8 to TRBJ2-1; D may be TRBD2 (6 bases). Trimming cost V 1 base and J 4 bases, with 14 bases left between them. There are 16 residues in the CDR3. CDR1 is SGHVS and CDR2 is FQNEAQ in the germline V gene. CDR3: CASSLVRGIRYNEQFF. The CDR3 DNA sequence: TGTGCCAGCAGCTTAGTACGCGGGATACGGTACAATGAGCAGTTCTTC.

The chain combines TRBV3-1 (or the pseudogene TRBV3-2) with TRBJ2-1; 10 bases match TRBD2. Germline trimming cut 1 base from V and 7 bases from J; bases unmatched to any gene: 1. Per germline, CDR1 LGHDT and CDR2 YNNKEL (reference sequence). CDR3 length equals 14 residues. DNA of the CDR3: TGTGCCAGCAGCCAAGCACTAGCGGGAAATGAGCAGTTCTTC. The encoded protein is CASSQALAGNEQFF.

V gene TRBV15 combines with J gene TRBJ2-6; 8 positions agree with TRBD1. Germline CDR1 LNHNV, CDR2 YYDKDF (reference sequence). V dropped 4 bases and J dropped 0; count of bases not matched to a gene: 2. This CDR3 region has 16 residues. The CDR3 sequence: CATSTDRASGANVLTF. In DNA form, the CDR3 reads TGTGCCACCAGCACGGACAGGGCCTCTGGGGCCAACGTCCTGACTTTC. The complete variable domain, with remaining parts taken from reference TRBV15 and TRBJ2-6, reads DAMVIQNPRYQVTQFGKPVTLSCSQTLNHNVMYWYQQKSSQAPKLLFHYYDKDFNNEADTPDNFQSRRPNTSFCFLDIRSPGLGDTAMYLCATSTDRASGANVLTFGAGSRLTVL.

The rearrangement joins TRBV5-1 to TRBJ1-6; D possibly corresponds to TRBD1 (5 bases). V lost 5 bases to trimming and J lost 6 bases, with 18 bases between them. Germline assignment: CDR1 SGHRS and CDR2 YFSETQ. The CDR3 is 16 amino acids. Written as DNA, the CDR3 is TGCGCCAGCAGTCCCGGTCGGTCGGGGGGTAATTCACCCCTCCACTTT. Protein: CASSPGRSGGNSPLHF.

This chain uses TRBV29-1 with TRBJ2-7, with TRBD1 matching 7 bases. The V and J ends lost 2 bases and 3 bases, in that order; junction bases with no gene match: 4. The germline V gene encodes CDR1 SQVTM and CDR2 ANQGSEA. The CDR3 consists of 13 residues. CDR3 protein: CSVELGGGYEQYF. CDR3 nucleotide sequence: TGCAGCGTTGAATTAGGGGGCGGCTACGAGCAGTACTTC.

The rearrangement uses TRBV6-5 and TRBJ2-7; 7 bases match TRBD1. Trimming removed 5 bases from V and 3 bases from J; junction bases left unmatched: 7. This CDR3 region has 14 residues. From germline, CDR1 is MNHEY and CDR2 SVGAGI. This chain's CDR3 is CASSRNRDSYEQYF. DNA of the CDR3: TGTGCCAGCAGTCGTAACCGGGACAGCTACGAGCAGTACTTC.

This clone was detected only a few times. The chain uses TRBV2 and TRBJ2-1, with D unclear. The CDR3 contains 14 residues. V was cut by 3 bases and J by 5 bases, with 11 bases left in between. The V gene's germline CDR1 is SNHLY and CDR2 FYNNEI. CDR3 DNA: TGTGCCAGCAGTGACGCTTCAGTGCACAATGAGCAGTTCTTC. Translating gives CASSDASVHNEQFF.

This chain uses TRBV7-8 with TRBJ2-3, with 10 nucleotides matching TRBD2. The germline gives CDR1 SGHVS, CDR2 FQNEAQ. The V gene end was trimmed by 4 bases and the J gene end by 10 bases; junction bases not matched to a gene: 11. There are 15 residues in the CDR3. In nucleotides, the CDR3 is TGTGCCAGCAGCTCCCGGACTAGCGGACGAACGGCGCAGTATTTT. Its translation: CASSSRTSGRTAQYF.